The 5 T cell receptor beta chains listed next were all sequenced from one sample in a study of cytomegalovirus exposure and HLA in healthy donors. The PCR ran on 60 Vbeta and 13 Jbeta primers. Assay used: immunoSEQ multiplex PCR; TCRdb lists only in-frame clones, some missing. In the table there are some 150,000 clones, approximately 77% of which are singletons. Sequencing used PBMCs. All receptors come from a woman aged 45-65 years in good health and CMV-seronegative.

V is TRBV5-1 and J is TRBJ2-1, with 9 bases aligning to TRBD1. J gave up 4 bases and V 6 bases, and 8 bases lay outside the gene matches. The CDR3 runs 15 residues. Looked up from germline, CDR1 is SGHRS and CDR2 is YFSETQ. The CDR3 sequence: CASTTGQGGYNEQFF. CDR3 in DNA: TGCGCCAGCACCACGGGACAGGGAGGATACAATGAGCAGTTCTTC.

The CDR3 reads CASSPRDTSYNEQFF. The CDR3 DNA reads TGCGCCAGCAGCCCTCGGGACACATCCTACAATGAGCAGTTCTTC. The chain combines TRBV4-1 with TRBJ2-1; perhaps TRBD1 as D (6 bases). There are 15 residues in the CDR3. The V end was cut by 4 bases, the J end by 1 base, with 11 bases between. The germline gives CDR1 MGHRA, CDR2 YSYEKL.

Regarding this clone: This same CDR3 is encoded by further DNA sequences in the sample. The rearrangement joins TRBV5-1 to TRBJ2-5; tentative D call: TRBD2 (7 bases). Trimming left V 0 bases short and J 5 bases short, with 11 bases between. CDR1 and CDR2 from the germline V gene are SGHRS and YFSETQ. The CDR3 consists of 14 residues. The CDR3 protein is CASSLVAGAETQYF. The CDR3 coding sequence is TGCGCCAGCAGCTTGGTGGCGGGGGCGGAGACCCAGTACTTC.

The chain recombines TRBV7-9 with TRBJ2-1, with D hard to call. Trimming removed 5 bases from V and 5 bases from J, with 4 bases in between. CDR3 length: 11 residues. Germline CDR1 and CDR2: SEHNR and FQNEAQ (reference sequence). In nucleotides, the CDR3 is TGTGCCAGCAGCGTAAACAATGAGCAGTTCTTC. Its protein is CASSVNNEQFF. Combining the CDR3 with reference TRBV7-9 and TRBJ2-1 gives the whole variable domain DTGVSQNPRHKITKRGQNVTFRCDPISEHNRLYWYRQTLGQGPEFLTYFQNEAQLEKSRLLSDRFSAERPKGSFSTLEIQRTEQGDSAMYLCASSVNNEQFFGPGTRLTVL.

V is TRBV25-1 and J is TRBJ2-7, with a possible D match to TRBD1 (6 bases). V gave up 5 bases and J gave up 0 bases, with 11 bases separating them. CDR3 length: 14 residues. Germline V gene lookup returns CDR1 MGHDK and CDR2 SYGVNS. This chain's CDR3 is CASSRGGPSYEQYF. CDR3 nucleotide sequence: TGTGCCAGCAGTCGTGGGGGCCCCTCCTACGAGCAGTACTTC.